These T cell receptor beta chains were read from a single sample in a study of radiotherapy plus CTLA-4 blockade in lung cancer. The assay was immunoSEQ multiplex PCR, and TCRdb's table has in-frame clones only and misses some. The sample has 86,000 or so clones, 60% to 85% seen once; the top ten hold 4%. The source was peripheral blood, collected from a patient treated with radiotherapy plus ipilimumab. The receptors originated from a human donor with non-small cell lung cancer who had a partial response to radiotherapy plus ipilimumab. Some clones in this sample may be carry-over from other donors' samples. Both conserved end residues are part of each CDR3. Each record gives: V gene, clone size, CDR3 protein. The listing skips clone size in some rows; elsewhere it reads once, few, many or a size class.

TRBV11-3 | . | CASSLEGRGGTYGYTF
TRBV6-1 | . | CASKGIAGGPYEQYF
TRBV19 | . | CASVRGGTDTQYF
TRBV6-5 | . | CASTPGRGLDEQYF
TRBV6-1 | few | CASAATLVQPQHF
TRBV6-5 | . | CASSYQRQGEGYTF
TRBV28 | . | CASTLPGYNEQFF
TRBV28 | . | CASSLVRTPTYEQYF
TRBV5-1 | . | CASSLEGGRWDEQFF
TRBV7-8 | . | CASSLRQTWVKNGETQYF
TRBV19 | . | CASSIMFSPSGANVLTF
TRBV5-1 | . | CASSLTGNNQPQHF
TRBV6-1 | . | CASRYREGQVYEQYF
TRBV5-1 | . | CASSLHGSGEGEKLFF
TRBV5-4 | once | CASSLLWDSRGDEQYF
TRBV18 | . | CASSSGVGQRRTGELFF
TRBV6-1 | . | CASSEVMRDTDTQYF
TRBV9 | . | CASSVPSGSPLHF
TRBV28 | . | CASRAGGPFEQFF
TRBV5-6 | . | CASSYWGQGSEKLFF
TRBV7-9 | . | CASSLGTGFSSYNEQFF
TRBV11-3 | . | CASSYISRPSGSYEQYF
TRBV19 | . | CASSIPSFFQPQHF
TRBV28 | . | CASSFDGESGNTIYF
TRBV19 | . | CASTGTAEYYGYTF
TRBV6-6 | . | CASSFQSDTEAFF
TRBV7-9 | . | CASSRQGAKNYGYTF
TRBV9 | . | CASSVGLAGGEQFF